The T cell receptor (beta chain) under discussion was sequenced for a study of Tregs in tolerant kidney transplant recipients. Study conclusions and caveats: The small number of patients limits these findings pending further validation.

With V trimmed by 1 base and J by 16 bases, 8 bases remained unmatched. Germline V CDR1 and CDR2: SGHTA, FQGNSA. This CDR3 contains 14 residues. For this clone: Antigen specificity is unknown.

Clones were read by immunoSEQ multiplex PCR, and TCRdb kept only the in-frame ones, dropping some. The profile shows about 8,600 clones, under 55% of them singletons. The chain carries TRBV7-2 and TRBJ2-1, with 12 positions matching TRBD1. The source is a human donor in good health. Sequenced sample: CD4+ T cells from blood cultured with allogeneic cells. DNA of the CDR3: TGTGCCAGCAGCTTAGATCCCTGGGACAGGGGGCCTTTCTTC. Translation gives CASSLDPWDRGPFF.